This record concerns one TCR beta chain sequence. What this receptor recognizes is not known. No base-level quality is on record; no much larger clone is a single base apart. Synthetic TCR analog templates were spiked into each PCR so that absolute template abundance could be estimated from read counts. The immunoSEQ assay used bias-controlled V and J gene primers to amplify TCRbeta CDR3 regions from genomic DNA. Rearranged TCRbeta segments were sequenced at approximately 20X coverage. In the original analysis: Sequencing errors were corrected by clustering, and CDR3s were annotated against IMGT so that V, D and J genes could be assigned. Only productive TCRbeta rearrangements were used in downstream analyses, excluding out-of-frame or stop-codon sequences. Clonality was calculated as one minus the Shannon entropy normalized by the log of the number of unique productive sequences. Clones differing between time points or between blood and tumor were identified using Fisher's exact test with Benjamini-Hochberg correction, with an adjusted p below 0.01 applied as the threshold. TCRdb retrieved this table from immuneACCESS and kept in-frame rearrangements only. Not all clones are present; in checked studies, unresolved V genes account for under half, and no reason is known for the remainder. V, J and clone size were drawn from that table, and D and trimming were deduced from the DNA. This sample has approximately 32,000 clones in its table, and around 82% of those were observed once. The ten top clones hold 6.8% of the sample.

The CDR3 holds 16 amino acids from the cysteine to the phenylalanine. The CDR3 DNA has 48 bases and is translated from base 1. The germline V gene (reference sequence) specifies GTSNPN as CDR1 and SVGIG as CDR2. Relative to germline, V is missing 3 bases and J is missing 4 bases, with 9 bases of the junction outside any gene match. The sample is drawn from a study of PD-L1 blockade in urothelial cancer (dated by TCRdb to about 2017). General notes on the study: Every patient began therapy in 2014 and was given atezolizumab 1,200 mg intravenously every 3 weeks. About 90% of the 29 patients were males with bladder-origin urothelial cancer, and about two thirds of the roughly 30 reported a prior smoking history. An ECOG performance status of 0 or 1 was recorded for the patients, and 0 to 3 prior chemotherapy regimens had been received by the patients. Blood samples were analyzed at 3 weeks after treatment start (second dose) and at 6 weeks after treatment start. Blood samples gave a median of approximately 150,000 T cells and tens of thousands of unique TCRs, with a median clonality of 0.080. The study, an exploratory multi-omic analysis, examined somatic, immune and clinical correlates of response to PD-L1 blockade with atezolizumab in urothelial cancer. TCR sequencing covered pretreatment tumor samples and matched, serially collected peripheral blood taken before and after atezolizumab treatment. Durable clinical benefit was defined as progression-free survival longer than 6 months, and TCR features were also tested against progression-free and overall survival. Whole exome sequencing and RNA sequencing of pretreatment tumors were performed alongside TCR sequencing in the same patients. Some ten patients reached durable clinical benefit, while some 21 patients did not. Pretreatment blood TCR-seq was available for about 27 patients, at least one posttreatment blood collection was obtained for about 25 patients, and tumor TCR-seq was available for about 25 patients.

The time point label of this sample denotes: pretreatment peripheral blood. The cohort comprised roughly 30 patients with locally advanced or metastatic urothelial carcinoma treated at Memorial Sloan Kettering on a trial protocol. Peripheral blood mononuclear cells were collected pretreatment and during treatment, at between 1 and 8 total time points per patient. The Qiagen DNeasy Blood extraction kit was used to purify genomic DNA from total PBMCs and from tumor samples. PBMCs were collected pretreatment and during treatment, and were isolated and stored as previously described. What the research found in general, with its limitations: At 3 weeks after the start of treatment, tumor-associated TCR clones in peripheral blood had expanded more in patients with durable benefit (n of about 20, p = 0.022). Because of the small sample size (n of about 30) and the many exploratory analyses performed, the results are intended to be regarded as hypothesis-generating. Improved progression-free and overall survival was found to be associated with pretreatment peripheral blood TCR clonality below the median.

The V gene is TRBV30 and the J gene is TRBJ2-2, with 9 bases in between that match TRBD2. The sequence was collected from a man between 60 and 75 years old with urothelial cancer. Material: PBMCs, obtained around atezolizumab (anti-PD-L1) treatment. The sequence in DNA is TGTGCCTGGAGGGGCGGTGCGGGGGGGCCCACCGGGGAGCTGTTTTTT. Its protein is CAWRGGAGGPTGELFF.